This passage covers 16 T cell receptor beta chains from one sample sequenced in a study of T cell responses to AZD1222 COVID-19 vaccine. Using immunoSEQ multiplex PCR, the repertoire was profiled, and TCRdb retains in-frame clones only, with some absent. The table lists about 180,000 clones, about 91% of them singletons. Sequences were derived from peripheral blood, sampled on day 0 of AZD1222 vaccination. These receptors originate from an adult in good health.

This chain joins TRBV29-1 and TRBJ2-1; TRBD2 matches 7 bases. The ends lost 7 bases at V and 0 bases at J; junction bases unmatched: 6. This CDR3 has 14 residues. From germline, CDR1 is SQVTM and CDR2 ANQGSEA. CDR3 DNA sequence: TGCAGCGCACTAGCGCCGAGCTCCTACAATGAGCAGTTCTTC. Its protein product is CSALAPSSYNEQFF.

The chain employs TRBV20-1 and TRBJ2-5; tentatively, D is TRBD1 (5 bases). Trimming shortened V by 6 bases and J by 3 bases, and 8 bases separated the two germline ends. Germline V gene sequence: CDR1 DFQATT, CDR2 SNEGSKA (reference sequence). This CDR3 is 11 amino acids long. The CDR3 region has the DNA TGCAGTGCCACGACAGAAGAGACCCAGTACTTC. It translates to CSATTEETQYF.

The V and J genes are TRBV7-9 and TRBJ2-2, with TRBD2 identical over 11 bases. V shed 4 bases and J 3 bases; nucleotides not matched to a gene: 7. CDR1 and CDR2 from the germline V gene are SEHNR and FQNEAQ (reference sequence). The CDR3 extends over 17 amino acids. The CDR3 coding sequence is TGTGCCAGCAGCTCGGTAGCGGGGGGGCCGGACACCGGGGAGCTGTTTTTT. Its protein product is CASSSVAGGPDTGELFF.

The V call is TRBV6-5, the J call TRBJ1-6; D call uncertain. The CDR3 is 14 residues long. CDR1 and CDR2 from the germline V gene are MNHEY and SVGAGI. The ends were cut back, 7 bases at V and 3 bases at J, with 10 bases in the middle. The CDR3: CASIKDLYNSPLHF. Written as DNA, the CDR3 is TGTGCCAGCATCAAGGACCTCTATAATTCACCCCTCCACTTT.

The chain combines TRBV5-6 with TRBJ2-7; no reliable D call. There are 13 residues in the CDR3. With 4 bases removed from V and 2 bases from J, the gap between germline ends came to 10 bases. Germline V gene sequence: CDR1 SGHDT, CDR2 YYEEEE. CDR3 nucleotides: TGTGCCAGCAGCGGGCCGAAGCCCTACGAGCAGTACTTC. Its protein is CASSGPKPYEQYF.

The gene calls are TRBV7-9 and TRBJ2-7, with D possibly being TRBD1 or TRBD2 (5 bases each). There are 15 residues in the CDR3. V lost 5 bases to trimming and J lost 2 bases, with 16 bases between them. Germline V gene sequence: CDR1 SEHNR, CDR2 FQNEAQ (reference sequence). As DNA, the CDR3 is TGTGCCAGCAGCCGGGGTGTTGGGGGAGCCTACGAGCAGTACTTC. Residues: CASSRGVGGAYEQYF.

The gene calls are TRBV29-1 and TRBJ2-3; 8 bases agree with TRBD1. Germline V lookup: CDR1 SQVTM, CDR2 ANQGSEA. V lost 6 bases, J lost 1 base, and 6 bases stayed unmatched. This CDR3 contains 14 residues. CDR3 amino acids: CSVAGGAGTDTQYF. CDR3 DNA sequence: TGCAGCGTCGCAGGGGGCGCGGGCACAGATACGCAGTATTTT.

In this sample, this clone turned up a few times. The chain has TRBV11-2 and TRBJ2-5, with D uncertain. Germline CDR1 reads SGHAT; CDR2 reads FQNNGV. The CDR3 contains 13 residues. V lost 5 bases and J 5 bases, leaving 12 bases between the germline ends. CDR3 sequence reads: CASSPPRRETQYF. For the CDR3, the DNA is TGTGCCAGCAGCCCCCCCCGCCGGGAGACCCAGTACTTC.

The chain carries TRBV5-5 and TRBJ1-6; 7 bases are a match to TRBD1. CDR1 SGHKS and CDR2 YYEKEE come from the germline V gene (reference sequence). The CDR3 is 13 residues long. Losses at the gene ends were 3 bases for V and 8 bases for J; bases not matched to a gene: 2. The CDR3 sequence is CASSWGTDSPLHF. The CDR3 bases are TGTGCCAGCAGCTGGGGGACAGATTCACCCCTCCACTTT.

The V gene is TRBV27, the J gene TRBJ1-2, with a weak D call TRBD1 (5 bases). Per germline, CDR1 MNHEY and CDR2 SMNVEV (reference sequence). The CDR3 length is 15 residues. V gave up 7 bases and J gave up 5 bases, with 20 bases separating them. CDR3 nucleotide sequence: TGTGCCAGCACGTATTCCGCCGGGGGGTGGTATGGCTACACCTTC. Residues: CASTYSAGGWYGYTF.

This chain connects TRBV4-1 to TRBJ1-6; 8 bases are shared with TRBD1. The CDR3 extends over 15 amino acids. J was trimmed by 7 bases and V by 1 base; bases with no gene match: 3. Germline loops: CDR1 MGHRA, CDR2 YSYEKL. The CDR3 reads CASSQAGQGNSPLHF. The CDR3 bases are TGCGCCAGCAGCCAAGCTGGACAGGGAAATTCACCCCTCCACTTT.

The chain couples TRBV6-2 or TRBV6-3 to TRBJ1-5, with D unclear. From germline, CDR1 is MNHEY and CDR2 SVGEGT. The CDR3 is 14 amino acids. V lost 1 base and J 5 bases, leaving 9 bases between the germline ends. The CDR3 DNA is TGTGCCAGCAGTTACTGGGGAAGTGATCAGCCCCAGCATTTT. It encodes CASSYWGSDQPQHF.

The chain recombines TRBV20-1 with TRBJ1-2; D is undetermined. The germline CDR1 and CDR2 sequences are DFQATT and SNEGSKA (reference sequence). CDR3 length: 12 amino acids. The V and J ends lost 3 bases and 4 bases respectively, with 9 bases between them. This CDR3 is CSASVPPYGYTF. DNA for the CDR3: TGCAGTGCTAGTGTACCACCCTATGGCTACACCTTC.

The chain links TRBV30 to TRBJ1-1, with D perhaps TRBD1 (6 bases). CDR3 length: 11 residues. CDR1 is GTSNPN, CDR2 SVGIG, per germline (reference sequence). The V and J ends lost 4 bases and 4 bases respectively, with 7 bases between them. CDR3 sequence reads: CAWKGGTEAFF. CDR3 coding DNA: TGTGCCTGGAAGGGGGGCACTGAAGCTTTCTTT.

The chain joins TRBV28 to TRBJ2-7; 7 positions match TRBD2. The V gene end was trimmed by 8 bases and the J gene end by 2 bases; junction bases not matched to a gene: 9. Germline V CDR1 and CDR2: MDHEN, SYDVKM. The CDR3 totals 14 residues. The CDR3 loop reads CASLRGGNTYEQYF. The CDR3 DNA follows: TGTGCCAGCCTTCGCGGGGGAAATACCTACGAGCAGTACTTC.

This chain connects TRBV3-1 (or the pseudogene TRBV3-2) to TRBJ2-7; tentative D call: TRBD1 (6 bases). CDR1 and CDR2 from the germline V gene are LGHDT and YNNKEL (reference sequence). The CDR3 contains 12 residues. V shed 7 bases and J shed 3 bases, with 10 bases lying between them. The CDR3 DNA is TGTGCCAGCACAGGGGCCGTCTACGAGCAGTACTTC. It encodes CASTGAVYEQYF.